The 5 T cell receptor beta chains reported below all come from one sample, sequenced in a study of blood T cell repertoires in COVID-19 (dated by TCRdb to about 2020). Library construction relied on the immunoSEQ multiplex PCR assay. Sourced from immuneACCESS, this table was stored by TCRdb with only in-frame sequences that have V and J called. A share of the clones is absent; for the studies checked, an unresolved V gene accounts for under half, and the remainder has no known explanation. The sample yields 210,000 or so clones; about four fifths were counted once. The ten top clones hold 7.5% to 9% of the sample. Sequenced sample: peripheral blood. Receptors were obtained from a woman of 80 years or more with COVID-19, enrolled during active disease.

The CDR3 region is CASSREVAGELFF. CDR3 sequence (DNA): TGTGCCAGCAGCAGGGAGGTGGCCGGGGAGCTGTTTTTT. The chain has TRBV14 and TRBJ2-2; the D gene is possibly TRBD2 (6 bases). Germline values: CDR1 SGHDN, CDR2 FVKESK. This CDR3 is built from 13 residues. With 5 bases removed from V and 6 bases from J, the gap between germline ends came to 10 bases.

CDR3 DNA sequence: TGTGCCACCCTAAGGGGGGACAGAGTATGCGTAGCAGATACGCAGTATTTT. It translates to CATLRGDRVCVADTQYF. The chain employs TRBV21-1 and TRBJ2-3; the DNA was not used to check the table's D call, TRBD1. TRBV21-1 is described as a pseudogene. This CDR3 is 17 amino acids long.

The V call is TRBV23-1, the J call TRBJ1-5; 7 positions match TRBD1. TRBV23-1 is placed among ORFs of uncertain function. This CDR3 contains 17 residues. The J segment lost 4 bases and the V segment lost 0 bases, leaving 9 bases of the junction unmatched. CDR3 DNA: TGCGCCAGCAGTCAATCGGAGGAGGGGGCGCGGAATCAGCCCCAGCATTTT. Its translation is CASSQSEEGARNQPQHF.

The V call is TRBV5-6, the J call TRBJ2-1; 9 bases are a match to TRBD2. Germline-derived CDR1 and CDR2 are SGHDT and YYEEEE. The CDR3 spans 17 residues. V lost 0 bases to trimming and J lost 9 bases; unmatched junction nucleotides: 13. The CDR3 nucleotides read TGTGCCAGCAGCTTGGGGGTCGGAAGCGGGAGGACGGGTGAGCAGTTCTTC. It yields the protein CASSLGVGSGRTGEQFF.

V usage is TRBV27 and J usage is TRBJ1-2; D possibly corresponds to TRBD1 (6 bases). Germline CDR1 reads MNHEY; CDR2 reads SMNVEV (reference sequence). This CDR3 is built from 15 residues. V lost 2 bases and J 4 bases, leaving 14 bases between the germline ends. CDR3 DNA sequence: TGTGCCAGCAGTTTAAGGGCAGGGGAAGGCTATGGCTACACCTTC. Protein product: CASSLRAGEGYGYTF.